One T cell receptor beta chain is described in this entry. The entry originates in a study of blood T cell repertoires in COVID-19. Assay used: immunoSEQ multiplex PCR; TCRdb lists only in-frame clones, some missing. The table has 45,000 to 55,000 clones, 80% to 95% seen once. The CDR3 sequence is 14 residues long. Germline CDR1 MNHEY, CDR2 SMNVEV (reference sequence). V shed 7 bases and J shed 4 bases, with 16 bases lying between them. The receptor was derived from a human donor in a cohort sampled during active COVID-19. This rearrangement joins TRBV27 to TRBJ2-5; TRBD1 is a possible D gene (5 bases). Sequenced input: peripheral blood. CDR3 DNA: TGTGCCAGCAAAAACGCAAGGGGTCGAGAGACCCAGTACTTC. It specifies CASKNARGRETQYF.